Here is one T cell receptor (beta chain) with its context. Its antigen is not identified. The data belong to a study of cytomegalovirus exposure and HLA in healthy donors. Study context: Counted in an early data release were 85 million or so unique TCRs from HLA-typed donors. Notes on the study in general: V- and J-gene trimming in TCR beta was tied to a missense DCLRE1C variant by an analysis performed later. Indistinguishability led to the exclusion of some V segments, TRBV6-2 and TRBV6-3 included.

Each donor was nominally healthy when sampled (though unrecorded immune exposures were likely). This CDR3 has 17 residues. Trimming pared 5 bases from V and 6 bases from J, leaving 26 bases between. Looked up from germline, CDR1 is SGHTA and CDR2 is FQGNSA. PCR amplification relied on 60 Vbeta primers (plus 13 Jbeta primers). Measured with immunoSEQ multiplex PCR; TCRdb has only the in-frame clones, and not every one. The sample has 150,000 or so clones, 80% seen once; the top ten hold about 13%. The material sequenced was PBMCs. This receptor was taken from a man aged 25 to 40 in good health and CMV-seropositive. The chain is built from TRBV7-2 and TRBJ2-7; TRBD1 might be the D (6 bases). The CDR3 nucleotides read TGTGCCAGCAGCCATCGACCAGGGGCGCGTGTGACGGGCGAGCAGTACTTC. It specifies CASSHRPGARVTGEQYF.